The entry that follows covers one T cell receptor beta chain sequence. V was pared by 10 bases and J by 4 bases, with 14 bases of the junction left unmatched. Germline-derived CDR1 and CDR2 are SNHLY and FYNNEI. The CDR3 runs to 15 residues. The data are from a study of blood T cell repertoires in COVID-19. TCRdb's table, derived via immunoSEQ multiplex PCR, lists solely in-frame clones and lacks some. The table has roughly 88,000 clones, 75% to 95% seen once. This clonotype was sampled from a woman aged 45-59 years in a cohort sampled during active COVID-19. The V gene is TRBV2, the J gene TRBJ1-2; 8 nucleotides align to TRBD1. Sequencing was done on a sample of peripheral blood. The CDR3 sequence: CATCPDRDYGYGYTF. In nucleotides, the CDR3 is TGTGCCACCTGTCCGGACAGGGACTATGGCTATGGCTACACCTTC.